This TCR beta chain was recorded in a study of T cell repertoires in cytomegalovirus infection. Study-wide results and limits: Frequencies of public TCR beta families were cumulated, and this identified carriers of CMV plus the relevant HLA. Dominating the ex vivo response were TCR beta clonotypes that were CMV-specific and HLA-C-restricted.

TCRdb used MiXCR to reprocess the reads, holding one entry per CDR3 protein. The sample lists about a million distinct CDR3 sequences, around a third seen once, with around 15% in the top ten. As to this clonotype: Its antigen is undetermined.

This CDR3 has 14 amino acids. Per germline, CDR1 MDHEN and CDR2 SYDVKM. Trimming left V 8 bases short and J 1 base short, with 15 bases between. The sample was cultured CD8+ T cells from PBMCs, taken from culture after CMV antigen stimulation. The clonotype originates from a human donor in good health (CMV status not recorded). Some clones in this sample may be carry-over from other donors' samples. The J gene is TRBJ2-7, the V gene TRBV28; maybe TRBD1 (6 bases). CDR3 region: CASLKGGQSYEQYV. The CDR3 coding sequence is TGTGCCAGCCTTAAGGGTGGACAGTCCTACGAGCAGTACGTC.